The entry below describes one T cell receptor beta chain. The antigen remains undetermined. The ends lost 4 bases at V and 4 bases at J; junction bases unmatched: 6. Germline V CDR1 and CDR2: SGHNT, YYREEE (reference sequence). The CDR3 covers 16 residues. The survey-level immunoSEQ assay was used. TCRdb keeps only in-frame clones here, not all; method: immunoSEQ multiplex PCR. This table holds roughly 95,000 clones, about three quarters found once. These data are taken from a study of fetal regulatory T cell absence and autoimmunity. Overall study: Without clinical diabetes, IPEX patients showed exocrine pancreas autoimmunity. Study-level points and caveats: Some top pancreas TCR clones were over 85-fold enriched versus cord blood.

The receptor was isolated from a male donor with IPEX syndrome. The genes are TRBV5-4 and TRBJ2-3, with 13 bases matching TRBD2. The specimen sequenced was pancreas tissue. The CDR3 reads CASSATSGGAADTQYF. The CDR3 DNA reads TGTGCCAGCAGCGCTACTAGCGGGGGGGCCGCAGATACGCAGTATTTT.